This T cell receptor (beta chain) was recorded in a study of T cells in tuberculosis. Whole-study context: CD1B tetramers identified T cells specific for mycobacterial lipid GMM. Overall study findings and caveats: Smaller distances to GMM-specific TCRs suggested their expansion in active tuberculosis. A GMM-specific repertoire classifier reached 75% to 90% accuracy, AUROC 0.90.

Only in-frame clones appear in the TCRdb table, and some are missing; sequencing was by immunoSEQ multiplex PCR. The table records about 29,000 clones, approximately 95% of them present only once. Looked up from germline, CDR1 is MDHEN and CDR2 is SYDVKM. The J segment lost 3 bases and the V segment lost 2 bases, leaving 4 bases of the junction unmatched. This CDR3 is built from 15 residues. On average around 100,000 T cells per donor were immunosequenced. On this clone itself: Its antigen is still unknown.

The sequence came from a donor aged 10-29 years with latent tuberculosis or without tuberculosis infection. Source material: PBMCs. This rearrangement joins TRBV28 to TRBJ2-1, with 7 positions matching TRBD2. The CDR3 nucleotides are TGTGCCAGCAGTTTAGCGGGAGACATCTACAATGAGCAGTTCTTC. Translated: CASSLAGDIYNEQFF. The complete variable domain, with remaining parts taken from reference TRBV28 and TRBJ2-1, reads DVKVTQSSRYLVKRTGEKVFLECVQDMDHENMFWYRQDPGLGLRLIYFSYDVKMKEKGDIPEGYSVSREKKERFSLILESASTNQTSMYLCASSLAGDIYNEQFFGPGTRLTVL.